This record concerns one T cell receptor beta chain sequence. Antigen: not known. The table came from immunoSEQ multiplex PCR; TCRdb's copy has only in-frame clones and leaves some out. The sample includes 42,000 or so clones, 65% to 70% seen only once; the top ten take 5.5% to 7%. The J segment lost 2 bases and the V segment lost 5 bases, leaving 8 bases of the junction unmatched. The germline V gene encodes CDR1 MNHEY and CDR2 SVGAGI. The CDR3 sequence is 15 residues long. The data derive from a study of cytotoxic CD8 clonotypes in ibrutinib-treated CLL. Study overall: Within the patient group, about a dozen were relapsed/refractory and approximately 16 treatment-naive, and some 17 were IGHV unmutated. Some 25 partial and 2 complete responses; at median 68 months, approximately 14 remitted, roughly 12 progressed. Notes on the study in general: There were few public clonotypes, and on treatment they contracted or stayed stable.

This specimen was PBMCs, taken at disease progression, from a patient treated with ibrutinib. The origin of this receptor is a human donor with chronic lymphocytic leukemia. The chain carries TRBV6-5 and TRBJ1-1; 7 bases match TRBD1. CDR3 in amino acids: CASSRFRDSNTEAFF. The DNA of the CDR3 is TGTGCCAGCAGTCGATTCCGGGACAGTAACACTGAAGCTTTCTTT.